This T cell receptor beta chain was identified during a study of early T cells in non-severe SARS-CoV-2 infection. Study details: Unsorted whole blood bulk RNA was sequenced, with unpaired chains.

cDNA molecules, individually, were tagged with unique molecular identifiers. A single record per CDR3 protein comes from TCRdb applying MiXCR to the 5' RACE reads. The sample lists tens of thousands of distinct CDR3 sequences, about 12% seen once, with around 6.3% in the top ten. This clonotype appeared a few times. Its cognate antigen is unknown. V was trimmed by 7 bases and J by 8 bases, leaving 17 bases between them. Germline V gene lookup returns CDR1 MNHNY and CDR2 SVGAGI (reference sequence). The CDR3 is made up of 13 amino acids. The study, taken as a whole, reports: Comparison of clonotypes with VDJdb favored anti-spike CD8 responses while missing private and CD4 specificities.

The chain recombines TRBV6-6 with TRBJ1-2; a weak D match, TRBD1 (5 bases). The specimen sequenced was whole blood. The sequence was obtained from an adult who was a healthcare worker with PCR-confirmed SARS-CoV-2 infection or an uninfected control (not recorded which). CDR3 sequence: CASNPEAGSGYTF. The CDR3 DNA follows: TGTGCCAGCAACCCAGAGGCAGGGAGCGGCTACACCTTC.